Listed below are T cell receptor beta chains from one sample, sequenced in a study of OX40 agonist ivuxolimab in advanced cancers. Libraries were prepared by immunoSEQ multiplex PCR; TCRdb keeps only in-frame clonotypes and omits some of them. Altogether some 90,000 clones are present, roughly nine tenths being singletons, with the ten largest covering roughly 1.1%. This material consisted of CD4+ or CD8+ T cells sorted from blood, taken in a trial of the OX40 agonist ivuxolimab. These TCRs come from an adult with an advanced solid tumor such as melanoma, head and neck, liver or kidney cancer. CDR3s include the opening cysteine and the closing phenylalanine or tryptophan. The order of the fields is J gene, clone size, D gene, V gene, CDR3 DNA, CDR3 protein. D genes are given only for firm matches. Clone size is shown for a subset of rows, as once, few, many or a class of expanded clone.

j_call: TRBJ2-2; clone_size: -; d_call: -; v_call: TRBV6-6; cdr3_nt: TGTGCCAGCAGTTTTCAACAGCTGAACACCGGGGAGCTGTTTTTT; cdr3_aa: CASSFQQLNTGELFF
j_call: TRBJ1-5; clone_size: -; d_call: -; v_call: TRBV6-6; cdr3_nt: TGTGCCAGCAGTCTACACGTGGGTCAGCCCCAGCATTTT; cdr3_aa: CASSLHVGQPQHF
j_call: TRBJ2-3; clone_size: -; d_call: -; v_call: TRBV28; cdr3_nt: TGTGCCAGCAGTTTGTGGCAGGGGAACACAGATACGCAGTATTTT; cdr3_aa: CASSLWQGNTDTQYF
j_call: TRBJ1-5; clone_size: -; d_call: -; v_call: TRBV19; cdr3_nt: TGTGCCAGTAGTTCCCAACAGGGCTATCAGCCCCAGCATTTT; cdr3_aa: CASSSQQGYQPQHF
j_call: TRBJ2-7; clone_size: -; d_call: TRBD2; v_call: TRBV28; cdr3_nt: TGTGCCAGCAGTTCATGGACTAGCGGAACCTACGAGCAGTACTTC; cdr3_aa: CASSSWTSGTYEQYF
j_call: TRBJ2-7; clone_size: -; d_call: TRBD2; v_call: TRBV19; cdr3_nt: TGTGCCAGTAGTGACAGAAGCGGGGACGAGCAGTACTTC; cdr3_aa: CASSDRSGDEQYF
j_call: TRBJ2-1; clone_size: -; d_call: -; v_call: TRBV6-1; cdr3_nt: TGTGCCACCTGGGGGACGCAGTCCTACAATGAGCAGTTCTTC; cdr3_aa: CATWGTQSYNEQFF
j_call: TRBJ2-7; clone_size: few; d_call: -; v_call: TRBV11-2; cdr3_nt: TGTGCCAGCAGCATCCCGGTTGGGGGTCCCGTCCGCGAGCAGTACTTC; cdr3_aa: CASSIPVGGPVREQYF
j_call: TRBJ2-4; clone_size: -; d_call: TRBD2; v_call: TRBV15; cdr3_nt: TGTGCCACCAGCAGAGAAGGACTAGCGGTAAAAAACATTCAGTACTTC; cdr3_aa: CATSREGLAVKNIQYF
j_call: TRBJ2-7; clone_size: -; d_call: -; v_call: TRBV6-6; cdr3_nt: TGTGCCAGCAGTTACGTCGGCGCTGGCTCCTACGAGCAGTACTTC; cdr3_aa: CASSYVGAGSYEQYF
j_call: TRBJ1-1; clone_size: -; d_call: -; v_call: TRBV6-1; cdr3_nt: TGTGCCAGCATCGGCCCGGTCCCTGAAGCTTTCTTT; cdr3_aa: CASIGPVPEAFF
j_call: TRBJ2-4; clone_size: -; d_call: -; v_call: TRBV28; cdr3_nt: TGTGCCAGCAGGAAATTGGCCATTCAGTACTTC; cdr3_aa: CASRKLAIQYF
j_call: TRBJ1-5; clone_size: -; d_call: TRBD1; v_call: TRBV10-2; cdr3_nt: TGCGCCAGCAGTGGCACCGGGACAGGGTATCAGCCCCAGCATTTT; cdr3_aa: CASSGTGTGYQPQHF
j_call: TRBJ2-2; clone_size: -; d_call: TRBD2; v_call: TRBV30; cdr3_nt: TGTGCCTGGGCTTCGACTAGCGGGGGAAACACCGGGGAGCTGTTTTTT; cdr3_aa: CAWASTSGGNTGELFF
j_call: TRBJ2-7; clone_size: -; d_call: TRBD1; v_call: TRBV2; cdr3_nt: TGTGCCAGCAAACCGACAGGGAGCTACGAGCAGTACTTC; cdr3_aa: CASKPTGSYEQYF
j_call: TRBJ2-2; clone_size: -; d_call: TRBD2; v_call: TRBV19; cdr3_nt: TGTGCCAGTAGTACTAGGACTAGCGGGAGCCTCAACACCGGGGAGCTGTTTTTT; cdr3_aa: CASSTRTSGSLNTGELFF
j_call: TRBJ2-1; clone_size: -; d_call: TRBD2; v_call: TRBV6-6; cdr3_nt: TGTGCCAGCAGTGAGACTAGCGGGGTTAAACAGTTCTTC; cdr3_aa: CASSETSGVKQFF
j_call: TRBJ2-4; clone_size: -; d_call: -; v_call: TRBV27; cdr3_nt: TGTGCCAGCAGCCGGATGGCAGGGAAAAACATTCAGTACTTC; cdr3_aa: CASSRMAGKNIQYF
j_call: TRBJ2-2; clone_size: -; d_call: -; v_call: TRBV7-2; cdr3_nt: TGTGCCAGCGCGAGCGGAGCCGTCACCGGGGAGCTGTTTTTT; cdr3_aa: CASASGAVTGELFF
j_call: TRBJ1-1; clone_size: -; d_call: -; v_call: TRBV19; cdr3_nt: TGTGCCAGTTGGGACACCGGGGGGAACACTGAAGCTTTCTTT; cdr3_aa: CASWDTGGNTEAFF
j_call: TRBJ1-2; clone_size: -; d_call: TRBD1; v_call: TRBV7-2; cdr3_nt: TGTGCCAGCAGCTTCGATGCGGCAGGGGGCTATGGCTACACCTTC; cdr3_aa: CASSFDAAGGYGYTF
j_call: TRBJ2-7; clone_size: -; d_call: TRBD1; v_call: TRBV28; cdr3_nt: TGTGCCAGCAGTGAAGGGACAGTCTACGAGCAGTACTTC; cdr3_aa: CASSEGTVYEQYF
j_call: TRBJ2-7; clone_size: -; d_call: -; v_call: TRBV6-5; cdr3_nt: TGTGCCAGCAGAGAGGCCGACGAGCAGTACTTC; cdr3_aa: CASREADEQYF
j_call: TRBJ2-6; clone_size: -; d_call: -; v_call: TRBV19; cdr3_nt: TGTGCCAGTACCGACACTGGGGCCAACGTCCTGACTTTC; cdr3_aa: CASTDTGANVLTF
j_call: TRBJ1-1; clone_size: -; d_call: TRBD1; v_call: TRBV2; cdr3_nt: TGTGCCAGCCTGGACAGGAGGGGCACTGAAGCTTTCTTT; cdr3_aa: CASLDRRGTEAFF
j_call: TRBJ2-7; clone_size: -; d_call: TRBD1; v_call: TRBV23-1; cdr3_nt: TGCGCCAGCAGTCGAAAAAAAAAGGACAGGGGGGTACACGAGCAGTACTTC; cdr3_aa: CASSRKKKDRGVHEQYF
j_call: TRBJ2-4; clone_size: -; d_call: TRBD1; v_call: TRBV28; cdr3_nt: TGTGCCAGCAGTCCCCAGGCCGGGACAGGCAAAAACATTCAGTACTTC; cdr3_aa: CASSPQAGTGKNIQYF
j_call: TRBJ2-2; clone_size: -; d_call: -; v_call: TRBV2; cdr3_nt: TGTGCCAGTGGGCGGCCGCCGAACACCGGGGAGCTGTTTTTT; cdr3_aa: CASGRPPNTGELFF
j_call: TRBJ2-2; clone_size: -; d_call: -; v_call: TRBV27; cdr3_nt: TGTGCCAGCAGTTTCATGGCGGGCGGGGAGCTGTTTTTT; cdr3_aa: CASSFMAGGELFF
j_call: TRBJ2-5; clone_size: -; d_call: -; v_call: TRBV6-1; cdr3_nt: TGTGCCAGCTGGGTGGGGGGAGGAGAGACCCAGTACTTC; cdr3_aa: CASWVGGGETQYF
j_call: TRBJ1-5; clone_size: -; d_call: -; v_call: TRBV4-1; cdr3_nt: TGCGCCAGCAGCCAAGTGGGGAGGAGCAATCAGCCCCAGCATTTT; cdr3_aa: CASSQVGRSNQPQHF
j_call: TRBJ2-7; clone_size: -; d_call: -; v_call: TRBV19; cdr3_nt: TGTGCCAGTAGCCCTCGTGGAACTCCTCGGGAGCAGTACTTC; cdr3_aa: CASSPRGTPREQYF
j_call: TRBJ2-7; clone_size: -; d_call: -; v_call: TRBV5-4; cdr3_nt: TGTGCCAGCAGCTCGGGGGTGGGCGACGAGCAGTACTTC; cdr3_aa: CASSSGVGDEQYF
j_call: TRBJ1-5; clone_size: -; d_call: -; v_call: TRBV19; cdr3_nt: TGTGCCAGTACCGCGGAGTTACGGGGGCCCCAGCATTTT; cdr3_aa: CASTAELRGPQHF
j_call: TRBJ1-2; clone_size: -; d_call: TRBD1; v_call: TRBV7-9; cdr3_nt: TGTGCCAGCAGCCAGGGACAGGGGGCGAGTAACTATGGCTACACCTTC; cdr3_aa: CASSQGQGASNYGYTF
j_call: TRBJ2-6; clone_size: -; d_call: -; v_call: TRBV4-3; cdr3_nt: TGCGCCAGCAGCCTCTTCGGAGTTGGGGCCAACGTCCTGACTTTC; cdr3_aa: CASSLFGVGANVLTF
j_call: TRBJ2-7; clone_size: -; d_call: TRBD2; v_call: TRBV18; cdr3_nt: TGTGCCAGCTCACGGACTAGATCCGAGCAGTACTTC; cdr3_aa: CASSRTRSEQYF
j_call: TRBJ1-1; clone_size: -; d_call: -; v_call: TRBV6-6; cdr3_nt: TGTGCCAGCAGTTATGTCGGGGTTACCACTGAAGCTTTCTTT; cdr3_aa: CASSYVGVTTEAFF
j_call: TRBJ2-3; clone_size: -; d_call: TRBD2; v_call: TRBV6-6; cdr3_nt: TGTGCCAGCAGTTACCTCCCGGCGGGAGACACAGATACGCAGTATTTT; cdr3_aa: CASSYLPAGDTDTQYF
j_call: TRBJ2-3; clone_size: once; d_call: -; v_call: TRBV19; cdr3_nt: TGTGCCAGTAGTGTACAGGATACGCAGTATTTT; cdr3_aa: CASSVQDTQYF
j_call: TRBJ2-3; clone_size: -; d_call: TRBD2; v_call: TRBV19; cdr3_nt: TGTGCCAGTATGGCTAGCGGGAGAGTTGATACGCAGTATTTT; cdr3_aa: CASMASGRVDTQYF
j_call: TRBJ2-2; clone_size: few; d_call: TRBD2; v_call: TRBV6-1; cdr3_nt: TGTGCCAGCAGTGACTTAGCGGGAAGAACCGGGGAGCTGTTTTTT; cdr3_aa: CASSDLAGRTGELFF